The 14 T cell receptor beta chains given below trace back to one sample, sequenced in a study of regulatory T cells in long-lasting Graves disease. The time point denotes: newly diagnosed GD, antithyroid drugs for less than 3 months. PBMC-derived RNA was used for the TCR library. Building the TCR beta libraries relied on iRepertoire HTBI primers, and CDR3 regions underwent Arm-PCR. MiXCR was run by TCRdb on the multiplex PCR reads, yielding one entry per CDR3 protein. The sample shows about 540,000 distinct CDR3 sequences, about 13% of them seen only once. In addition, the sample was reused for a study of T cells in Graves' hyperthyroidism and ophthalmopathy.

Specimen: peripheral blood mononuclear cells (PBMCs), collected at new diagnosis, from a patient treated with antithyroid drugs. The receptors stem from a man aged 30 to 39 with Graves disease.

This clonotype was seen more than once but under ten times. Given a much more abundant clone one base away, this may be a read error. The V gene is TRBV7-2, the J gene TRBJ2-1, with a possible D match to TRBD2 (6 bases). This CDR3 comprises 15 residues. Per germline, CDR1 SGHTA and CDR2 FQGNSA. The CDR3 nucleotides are TGTGCCAACAGCCCCGGGACTGGCTCCTACAATGAGCAGTTCTTC. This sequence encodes CANSPGTGSYNEQFF.

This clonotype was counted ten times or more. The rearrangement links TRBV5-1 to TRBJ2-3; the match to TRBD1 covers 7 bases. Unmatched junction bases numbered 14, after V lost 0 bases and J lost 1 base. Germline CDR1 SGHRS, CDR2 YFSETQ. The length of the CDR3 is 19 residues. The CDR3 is CASSLAEKAGGRGTDTQYF. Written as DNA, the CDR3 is TGCGCCAGCAGCTTGGCGGAGAAAGCAGGGGGACGGGGCACAGATACGCAGTATTTT.

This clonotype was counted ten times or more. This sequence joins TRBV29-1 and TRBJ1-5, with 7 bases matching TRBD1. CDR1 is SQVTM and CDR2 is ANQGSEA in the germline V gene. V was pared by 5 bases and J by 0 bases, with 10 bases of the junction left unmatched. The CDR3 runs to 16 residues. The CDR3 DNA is TGCAGCGTTTCCTTAGGGGGGACAGCTAGCAATCAGCCCCAGCATTTT. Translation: CSVSLGGTASNQPQHF.

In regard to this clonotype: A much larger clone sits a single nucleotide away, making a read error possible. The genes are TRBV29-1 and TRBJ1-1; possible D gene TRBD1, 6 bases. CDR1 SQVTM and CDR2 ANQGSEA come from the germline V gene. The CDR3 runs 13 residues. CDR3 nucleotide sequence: TGCAGTGAGGGGGGGACCCTGAACACTCAAGCTTTCTTT. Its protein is CSEGGTLNTQAFF.

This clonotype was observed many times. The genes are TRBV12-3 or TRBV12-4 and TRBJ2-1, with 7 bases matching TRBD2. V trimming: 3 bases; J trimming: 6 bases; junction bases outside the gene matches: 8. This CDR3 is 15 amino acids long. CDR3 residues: CASSFRQGGSNEQFF. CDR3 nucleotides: TGTGCCAGCAGTTTTCGGCAGGGAGGGTCCAATGAGCAGTTCTTC.

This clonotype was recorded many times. Written as DNA, the CDR3 is TGTGCCATCAGTTCAGCCATGAACACTGAAGCTTTCTTT. It specifies CAISSAMNTEAFF. This chain connects TRBV10-3 to TRBJ1-1; D is unclear. Trimming removed 5 bases at V and 0 bases at J, with 7 bases between. CDR3 length: 13 residues. Germline CDR1 ENHRY, CDR2 SYGVKD.

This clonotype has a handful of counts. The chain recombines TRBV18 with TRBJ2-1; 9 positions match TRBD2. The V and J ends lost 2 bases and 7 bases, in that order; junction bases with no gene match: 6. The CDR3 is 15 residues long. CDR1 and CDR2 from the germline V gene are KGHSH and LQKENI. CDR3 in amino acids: CASSPGSGRMNEQFF. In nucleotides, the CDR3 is TGTGCCAGCTCACCAGGGAGCGGGAGGATGAATGAGCAGTTCTTC.

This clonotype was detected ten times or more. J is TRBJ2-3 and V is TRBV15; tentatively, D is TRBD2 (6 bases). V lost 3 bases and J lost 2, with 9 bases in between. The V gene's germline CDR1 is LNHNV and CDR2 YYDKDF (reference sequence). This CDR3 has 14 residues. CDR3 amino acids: CATSSPDYTDTQYF. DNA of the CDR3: TGTGCCACCAGCAGCCCGGACTACACAGATACGCAGTATTTT.

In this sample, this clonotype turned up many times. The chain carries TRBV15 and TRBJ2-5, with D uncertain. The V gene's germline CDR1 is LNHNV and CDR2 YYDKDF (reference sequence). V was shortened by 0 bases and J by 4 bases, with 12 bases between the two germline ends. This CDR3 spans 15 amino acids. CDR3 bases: TGTGCCACCAGCAGAGATCCACGCCCCGGAGAGACCCAGTACTTC. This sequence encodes CATSRDPRPGETQYF.

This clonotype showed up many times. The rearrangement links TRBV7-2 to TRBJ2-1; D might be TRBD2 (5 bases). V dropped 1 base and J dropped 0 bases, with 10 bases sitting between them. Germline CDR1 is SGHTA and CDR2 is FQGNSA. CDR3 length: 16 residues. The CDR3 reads CASSLVKRPSYNEQFF. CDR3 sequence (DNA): TGTGCCAGCAGCTTAGTTAAGCGGCCCTCCTACAATGAGCAGTTCTTC. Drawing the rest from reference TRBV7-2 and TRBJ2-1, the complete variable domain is GAGVSQSPSNKVTEKGKDVELRCDPISGHTALYWYRQSLGQGLEFLIYFQGNSAPDKSGLPSDRFSAERTGGSVSTLTIQRTQQEDSAVYLCASSLVKRPSYNEQFFGPGTRLTVL.

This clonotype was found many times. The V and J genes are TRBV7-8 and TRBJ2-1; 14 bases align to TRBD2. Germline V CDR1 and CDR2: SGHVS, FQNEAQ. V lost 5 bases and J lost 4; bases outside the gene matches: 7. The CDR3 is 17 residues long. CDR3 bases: TGTGCCAGCAGCCGACTAGCGGGAGGGCCCTGGTACAATGAGCAGTTCTTC. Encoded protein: CASSRLAGGPWYNEQFF.

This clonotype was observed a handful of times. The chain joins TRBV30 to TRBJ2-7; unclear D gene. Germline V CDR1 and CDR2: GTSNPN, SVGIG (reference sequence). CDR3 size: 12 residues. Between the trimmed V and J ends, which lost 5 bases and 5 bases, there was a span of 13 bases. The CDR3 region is CAWVAVVNEQYF. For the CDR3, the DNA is TGTGCCTGGGTCGCAGTGGTGAACGAGCAGTACTTC. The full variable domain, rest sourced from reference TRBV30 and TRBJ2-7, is SQTIHQWPATLVQPVGSPLSLECTVEGTSNPNLYWYRQAAGRGLQLLFYSVGIGQISSEVPQNLSASRPQDRQFILSSKKLLLSDSGFYLCAWVAVVNEQYFGPGTRLTVT.

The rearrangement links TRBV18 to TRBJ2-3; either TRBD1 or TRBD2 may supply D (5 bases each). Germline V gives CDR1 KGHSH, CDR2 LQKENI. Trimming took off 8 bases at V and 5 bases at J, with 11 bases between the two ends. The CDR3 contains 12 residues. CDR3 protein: CASKGRVDTQYF. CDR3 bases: TGTGCCAGCAAGGGACGGGTAGATACGCAGTATTTT.

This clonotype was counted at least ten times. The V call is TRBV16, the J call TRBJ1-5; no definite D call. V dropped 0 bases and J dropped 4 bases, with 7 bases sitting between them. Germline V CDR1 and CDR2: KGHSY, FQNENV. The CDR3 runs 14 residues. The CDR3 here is CASSQSGRNQPQHF. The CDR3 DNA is TGTGCCAGCAGCCAATCTGGAAGGAATCAGCCCCAGCATTTT.